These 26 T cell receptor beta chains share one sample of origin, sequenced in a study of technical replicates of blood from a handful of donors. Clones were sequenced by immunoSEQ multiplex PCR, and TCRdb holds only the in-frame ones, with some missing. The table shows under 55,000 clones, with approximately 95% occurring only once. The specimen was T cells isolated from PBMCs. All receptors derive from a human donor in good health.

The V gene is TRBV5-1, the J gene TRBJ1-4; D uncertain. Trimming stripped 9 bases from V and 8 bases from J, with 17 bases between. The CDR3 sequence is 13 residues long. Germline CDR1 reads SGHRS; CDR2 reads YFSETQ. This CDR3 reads CATSFNTEEKLFF. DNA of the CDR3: TGCGCCACCTCGTTTAATACCGAGGAAAAACTGTTTTTT. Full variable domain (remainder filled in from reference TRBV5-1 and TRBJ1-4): KAGVTQTPRYLIKTRGQQVTLSCSPISGHRSVSWYQQTPGQGLQFLFEYFSETQRNKGNFPGRFSGRQFSNSRSEMNVSTLELGDSALYLCATSFNTEEKLFFGSGTQLSVL.

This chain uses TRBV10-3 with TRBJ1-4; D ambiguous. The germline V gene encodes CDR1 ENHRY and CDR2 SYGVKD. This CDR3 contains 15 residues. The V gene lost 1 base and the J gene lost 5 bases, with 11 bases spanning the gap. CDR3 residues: CAISEYHIQNEKLFF. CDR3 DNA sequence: TGTGCCATCAGTGAGTACCATATACAAAATGAAAAACTGTTTTTT.

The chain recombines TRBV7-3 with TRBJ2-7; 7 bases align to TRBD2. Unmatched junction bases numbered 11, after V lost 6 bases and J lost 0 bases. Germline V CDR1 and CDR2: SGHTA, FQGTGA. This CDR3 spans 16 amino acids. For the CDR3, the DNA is TGTGCCAGCAGTCGGGGAGGGGCCACGACCTCCTACGAGCAGTACTTC. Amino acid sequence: CASSRGGATTSYEQYF.

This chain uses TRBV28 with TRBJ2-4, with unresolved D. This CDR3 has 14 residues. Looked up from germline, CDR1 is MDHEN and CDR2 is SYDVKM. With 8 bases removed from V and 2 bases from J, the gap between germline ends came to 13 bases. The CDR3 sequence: CASCLAQTKNIQYF. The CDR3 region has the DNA TGTGCCAGCTGCCTCGCACAGACCAAAAACATTCAGTACTTC.

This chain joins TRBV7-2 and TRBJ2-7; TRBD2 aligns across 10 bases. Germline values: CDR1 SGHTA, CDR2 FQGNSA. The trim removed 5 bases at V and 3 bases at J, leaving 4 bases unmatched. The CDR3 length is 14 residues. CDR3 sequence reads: CASSPASGSYEQYF. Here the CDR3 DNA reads TGTGCCAGCAGCCCGGCTAGCGGGAGCTACGAGCAGTACTTC.

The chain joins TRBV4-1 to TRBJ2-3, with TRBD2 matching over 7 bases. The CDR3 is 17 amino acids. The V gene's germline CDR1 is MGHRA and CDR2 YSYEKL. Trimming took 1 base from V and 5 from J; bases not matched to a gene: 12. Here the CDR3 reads CASSQGFRREIEDTQYF. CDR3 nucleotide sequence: TGCGCCAGCAGCCAAGGCTTTAGGCGGGAGATAGAAGATACGCAGTATTTT.

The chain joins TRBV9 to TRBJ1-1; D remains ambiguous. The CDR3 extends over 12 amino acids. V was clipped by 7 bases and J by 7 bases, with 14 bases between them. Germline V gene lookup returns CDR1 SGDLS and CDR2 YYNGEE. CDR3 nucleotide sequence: TGTGCCAGCGGCTTGAACCCGAATGAAGCTTTCTTT. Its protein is CASGLNPNEAFF.

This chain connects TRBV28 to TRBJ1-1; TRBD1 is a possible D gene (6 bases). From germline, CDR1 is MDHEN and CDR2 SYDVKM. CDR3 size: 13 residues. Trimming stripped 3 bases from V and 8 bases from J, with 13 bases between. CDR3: CASSFAGEREAFF. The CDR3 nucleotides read TGTGCCAGCAGTTTTGCAGGGGAGAGAGAAGCTTTCTTT.

CDR3 coding DNA: TGTGCCAGCAGCTTAATGGCCGTGCAGGGGGCGTTGGGGGGCTACACCTTC. Amino acid sequence: CASSLMAVQGALGGYTF. The rearrangement joins TRBV7-3 to TRBJ1-2; 8 bases line up with TRBD1. The CDR3 has 17 amino acids. The J segment lost 8 bases and the V segment lost 1 base, leaving 15 bases of the junction unmatched. The germline V gene has CDR1 SGHTA and CDR2 FQGTGA.

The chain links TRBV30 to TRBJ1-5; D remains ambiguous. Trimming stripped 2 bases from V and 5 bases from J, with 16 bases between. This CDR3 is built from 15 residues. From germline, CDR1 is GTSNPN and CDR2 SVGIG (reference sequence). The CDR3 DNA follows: TGTGCCTGGAGTCTCGGGATTATAATGGATCAGCCCCAGCATTTT. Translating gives CAWSLGIIMDQPQHF. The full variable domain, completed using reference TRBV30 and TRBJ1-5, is SQTIHQWPATLVQPVGSPLSLECTVEGTSNPNLYWYRQAAGRGLQLLFYSVGIGQISSEVPQNLSASRPQDRQFILSSKKLLLSDSGFYLCAWSLGIIMDQPQHFGDGTRLSIL.

The CDR3 protein is CASSVEHINYGYTF. The CDR3 DNA reads TGTGCCAGCAGCGTAGAACACATTAACTATGGCTACACCTTC. The chain uses TRBV9 and TRBJ1-2; D not certain. The CDR3 consists of 14 residues. V lost 0 bases and J 1 base, leaving 7 bases between the germline ends. The V gene's germline CDR1 is SGDLS and CDR2 YYNGEE.

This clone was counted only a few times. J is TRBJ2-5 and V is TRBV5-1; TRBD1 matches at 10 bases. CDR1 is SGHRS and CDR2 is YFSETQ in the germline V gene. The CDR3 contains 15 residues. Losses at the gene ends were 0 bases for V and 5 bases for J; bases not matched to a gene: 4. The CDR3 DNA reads TGCGCCAGCAGCTTGGGGACAGGGGGGGGCGAGACCCAGTACTTC. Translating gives CASSLGTGGGETQYF. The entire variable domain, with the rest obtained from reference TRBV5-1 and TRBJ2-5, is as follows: KAGVTQTPRYLIKTRGQQVTLSCSPISGHRSVSWYQQTPGQGLQFLFEYFSETQRNKGNFPGRFSGRQFSNSRSEMNVSTLELGDSALYLCASSLGTGGGETQYFGPGTRLLVL.

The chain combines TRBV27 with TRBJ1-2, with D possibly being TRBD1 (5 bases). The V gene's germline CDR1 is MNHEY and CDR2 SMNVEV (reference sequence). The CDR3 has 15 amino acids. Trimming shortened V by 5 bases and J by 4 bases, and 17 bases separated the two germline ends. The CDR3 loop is CASSLTALPFYGYTF. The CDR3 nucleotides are TGTGCCAGCAGTCTGACAGCTTTACCTTTCTATGGCTACACCTTC.

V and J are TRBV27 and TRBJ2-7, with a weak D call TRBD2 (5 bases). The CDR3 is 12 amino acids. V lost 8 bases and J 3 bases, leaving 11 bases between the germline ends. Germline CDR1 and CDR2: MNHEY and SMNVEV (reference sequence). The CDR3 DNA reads TGTGCCAGCGGTCGGGGAAGCTACGAGCAGTACTTC. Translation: CASGRGSYEQYF.

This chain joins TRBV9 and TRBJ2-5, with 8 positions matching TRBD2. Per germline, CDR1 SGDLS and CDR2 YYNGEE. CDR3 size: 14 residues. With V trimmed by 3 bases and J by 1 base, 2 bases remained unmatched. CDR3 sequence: CASSGSGAQETQYF. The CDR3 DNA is TGTGCCAGCAGCGGTAGCGGGGCCCAAGAGACCCAGTACTTC.

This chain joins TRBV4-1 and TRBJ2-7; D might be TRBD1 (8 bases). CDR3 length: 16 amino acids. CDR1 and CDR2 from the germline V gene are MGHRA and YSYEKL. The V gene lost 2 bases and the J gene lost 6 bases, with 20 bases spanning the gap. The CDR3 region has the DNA TGCGCCAGCAGCCAACTCGGACAGGGAGGGGGTGGCGAGCAGTACTTC. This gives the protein CASSQLGQGGGGEQYF.

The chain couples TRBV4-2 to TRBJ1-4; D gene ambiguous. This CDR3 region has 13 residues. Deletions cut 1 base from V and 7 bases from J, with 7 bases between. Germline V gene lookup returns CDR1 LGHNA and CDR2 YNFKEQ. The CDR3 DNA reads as TGTGCCAGCAGCCAAGCGCAGTTTGAAAAACTGTTTTTT. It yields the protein CASSQAQFEKLFF.

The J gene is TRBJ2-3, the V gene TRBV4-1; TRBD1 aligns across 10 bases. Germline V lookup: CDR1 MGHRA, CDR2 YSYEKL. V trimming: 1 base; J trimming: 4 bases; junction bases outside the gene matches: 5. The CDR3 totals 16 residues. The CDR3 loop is CASSQGDRGDSDTQYF. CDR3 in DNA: TGCGCCAGCAGCCAAGGGGACAGGGGAGACTCAGATACGCAGTATTTT.

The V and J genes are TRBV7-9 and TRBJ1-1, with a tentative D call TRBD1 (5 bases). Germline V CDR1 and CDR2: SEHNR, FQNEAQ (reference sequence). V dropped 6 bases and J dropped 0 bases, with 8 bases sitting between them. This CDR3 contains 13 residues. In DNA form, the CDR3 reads TGTGCCAGCAGGGCGACAGTGAACACTGAAGCTTTCTTT. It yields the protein CASRATVNTEAFF.

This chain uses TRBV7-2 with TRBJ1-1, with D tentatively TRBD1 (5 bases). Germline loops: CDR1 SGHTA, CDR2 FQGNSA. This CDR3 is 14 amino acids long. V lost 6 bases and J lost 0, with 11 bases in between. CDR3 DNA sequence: TGTGCCAGCAGGGAGACAGAGATGAACACTGAAGCTTTCTTT. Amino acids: CASRETEMNTEAFF.

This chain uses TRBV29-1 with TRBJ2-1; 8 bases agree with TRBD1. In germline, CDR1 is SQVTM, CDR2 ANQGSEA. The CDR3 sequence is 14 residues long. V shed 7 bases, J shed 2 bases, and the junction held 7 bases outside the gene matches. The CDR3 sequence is CSGLGQGAYNEQFF. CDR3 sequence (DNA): TGCAGCGGTCTCGGACAGGGAGCCTACAATGAGCAGTTCTTC.

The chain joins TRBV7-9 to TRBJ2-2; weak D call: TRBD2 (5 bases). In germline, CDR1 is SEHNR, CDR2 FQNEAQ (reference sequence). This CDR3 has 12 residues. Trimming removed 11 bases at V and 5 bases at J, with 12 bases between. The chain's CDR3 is CAPLGGTGELFF. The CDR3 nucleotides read TGTGCCCCTTTAGGCGGGACCGGGGAGCTGTTTTTT.

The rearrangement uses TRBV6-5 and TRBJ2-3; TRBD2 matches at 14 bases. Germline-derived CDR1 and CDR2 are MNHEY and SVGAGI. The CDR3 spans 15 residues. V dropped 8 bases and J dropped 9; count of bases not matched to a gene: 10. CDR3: CASGGTSGRVETQYF. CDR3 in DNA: TGTGCCAGCGGCGGGACTAGCGGGAGAGTGGAGACGCAGTATTTT.

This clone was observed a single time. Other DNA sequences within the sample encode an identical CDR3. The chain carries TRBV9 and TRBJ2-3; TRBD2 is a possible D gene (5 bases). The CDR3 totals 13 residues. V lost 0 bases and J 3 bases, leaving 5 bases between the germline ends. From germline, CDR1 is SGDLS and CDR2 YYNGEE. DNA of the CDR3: TGTGCCAGCAGCGTAGGCGGGACAGATACGCAGTATTTT. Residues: CASSVGGTDTQYF.

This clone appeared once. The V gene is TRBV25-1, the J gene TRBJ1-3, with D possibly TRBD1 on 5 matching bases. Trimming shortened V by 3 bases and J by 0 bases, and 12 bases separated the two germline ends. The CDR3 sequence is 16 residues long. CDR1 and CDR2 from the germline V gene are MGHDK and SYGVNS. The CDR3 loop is CASSDDRVFSGNTIYF. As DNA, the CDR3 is TGTGCCAGCAGTGATGACAGAGTCTTCTCTGGAAACACCATATATTTT.

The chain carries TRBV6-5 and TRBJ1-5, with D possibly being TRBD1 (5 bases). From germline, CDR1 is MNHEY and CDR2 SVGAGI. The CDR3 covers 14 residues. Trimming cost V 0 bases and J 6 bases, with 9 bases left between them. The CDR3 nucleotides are TGTGCCAGCAGTTACTCGGGAGGGGCTCAGCCCCAGCATTTT. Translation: CASSYSGGAQPQHF.